Below, 5 T cell receptor beta chains from the same sample are listed, as sequenced in a study of blood T cell repertoires in COVID-19. Generated by immunoSEQ multiplex PCR, the TCRdb table keeps only in-frame clones and is missing some. The sample shows hundreds of thousands of clones, approximately 86% of them seen only once. Sequenced material: peripheral blood. The receptor source for this set is a human donor in a cohort sampled during active COVID-19.

This chain uses TRBV1 with TRBJ2-1; the D call in the table, TRBD2, was not verified against the DNA. TRBV1 is termed a pseudogene. This CDR3 region has 20 residues. DNA for the CDR3: TGCACCAGCAGCCAAGATCCCCCCCTAGCGGGAGCTCGCCCCTACAATGAGCAGTTCTTC. This codes for CTSSQDPPLAGARPYNEQFF.

The V gene is TRBV7-8, the J gene TRBJ2-5; 10 bases match TRBD2. V was pared by 1 base and J by 4 bases, with 9 bases of the junction left unmatched. Per germline, CDR1 SGHVS and CDR2 FQNEAQ. The CDR3 sequence is 17 residues long. The DNA for the CDR3 is TGTGCCAGCAGCTTAGGGGCTAGCGGGAGTATTGGAGAGACCCAGTACTTC. Translating it yields CASSLGASGSIGETQYF.

The chain uses TRBV5-1 and TRBJ2-5, with 9 bases aligning to TRBD1. After removal of 5 bases from V and 5 bases from J, the junction contained 10 bases not matched to a gene. The CDR3 extends over 15 amino acids. Germline V gives CDR1 SGHRS, CDR2 YFSETQ. The CDR3: CASSPTGTGTETQYF. Here the CDR3 DNA reads TGCGCCAGCAGTCCTACCGGGACAGGGACGGAGACCCAGTACTTC.

The chain links TRBV2 to TRBJ2-5, with 7 bases aligning to TRBD1. After removal of 1 base from V and 5 bases from J, the junction contained 4 bases not matched to a gene. Germline V gives CDR1 SNHLY, CDR2 FYNNEI. CDR3 length: 14 amino acids. DNA of the CDR3: TGTGCCAGCAGTGAAGGGACAGGCGGGGAGACCCAGTACTTC. As protein: CASSEGTGGETQYF.

The chain carries TRBV19 and TRBJ1-2, with 7 bases that match TRBD1. There are 14 residues in the CDR3. Looked up from germline, CDR1 is LNHDA and CDR2 is SQIVND (reference sequence). V shed 7 bases and J 6 bases; nucleotides not matched to a gene: 11. The CDR3 nucleotides are TGTGCCAGTAAGAGACAGGGAGGAATAAATGGCTACACCTTC. It yields the protein CASKRQGGINGYTF.